This T cell receptor (beta chain) appears in the sequencing data of a study of T cells after posttransplantation cyclophosphamide. Some clones are missing from TCRdb's copy, which holds only in-frame ones; the method was immunoSEQ multiplex PCR. The sample contains roughly 13,000 clones, over 80% of which appear only once. V was shortened by 5 bases and J by 5 bases, with 15 bases between the two germline ends. Germline CDR1 LNHDA, CDR2 SQIVND (reference sequence). The length of the CDR3 is 14 residues. The clonotype comes from a man aged 50-60 years in good health, CMV-negative, and a related stem cell transplant donor. The J gene is TRBJ2-5, the V gene TRBV19, with D possibly matching TRBD1 (6 bases). The sequenced sample consisted of memory CD4+ T cells sorted from PBMCs. The CDR3 reads CASSGTGFRETQYF. Written as DNA, the CDR3 is TGTGCCAGTAGTGGAACAGGGTTCAGGGAGACCCAGTACTTC.